The present entry profiles one T cell receptor beta chain with its context. Its antigen is not identified. Germline CDR1 LGHDT, CDR2 YNNKEL (reference sequence). The CDR3 spans 16 residues. The V and J ends lost 2 bases and 7 bases, in that order; junction bases with no gene match: 11. Antigen-specific CD4+ T cells were first expanded with viral peptide pools by the ViraFEST assay and only then sequenced. Subsequent to less than eleven days of culture, CD4+ T cells were isolated. It was two doses of either the BNT162b2 or mRNA-1273 vaccine that participants received. The data are from a study of vaccination effects on CD4 cells after COVID-19. The method was immunoSEQ multiplex PCR; TCRdb's version includes in-frame clones alone and lacks a portion of them. Found here are tens of thousands of clones, approximately 76% of them singletons; the top ten hold 9.1%.

This sequence joins TRBV3-1 (or the pseudogene TRBV3-2) and TRBJ2-7; 10 nucleotides align to TRBD2. The clonotype comes from a human donor who received a COVID-19 vaccine. Sample: CD4+ T cells from PBMCs cultured with HCoV-229E spike peptides, taken after COVID-19 vaccination. CDR3 nucleotide sequence: TGTGCCAGCAGCCAATTAGGAGCGGGAGGGCCGTGGGAGCAGTACTTC. It translates to CASSQLGAGGPWEQYF.